This TCR beta chain was sequenced during a study of T cell responses to AZD1222 COVID-19 vaccine. V gave up 4 bases and J gave up 3 bases; unmatched junction bases: 13. Germline CDR1 and CDR2: MDHEN and SYDVKM. The CDR3 loop spans 18 amino acids. Findings and limits, study-wide: Repertoires in all cases were sampled only once the peak T cell response had passed. There were vaccine-associated CD4 TCRs across spike, dominant at 160-218 and 743-854. Only a handful of AZD1222 recipients tested seropositive at baseline. Compared with day 0, the breadth and depth of the Spike-specific TCR repertoire rose significantly after two doses of AZD1222.

Clones were sequenced by immunoSEQ multiplex PCR, and TCRdb holds only the in-frame ones, with some missing. The sample has about 150,000 clones; 80% to 90% are singletons. A note on this clone: Antigen: not known.

This sequence originates from an adult in good health. The sequencing here drew on peripheral blood, taken on day 0 of AZD1222 vaccination. The chain joins TRBV28 to TRBJ1-5; TRBD1 aligns across 9 bases. Here the CDR3 DNA reads TGTGCCAGCAGTTCTCCCGGGACAGGGAGGAAAGACAATCAGCCCCAGCATTTT. It yields the protein CASSSPGTGRKDNQPQHF.